A single sample gave rise to the 8 T cell receptor beta chains below, sequenced in a study of technical replicates of blood from a handful of donors. Using immunoSEQ multiplex PCR, the repertoire was profiled, and TCRdb retains in-frame clones only, with some absent. The table shows 55,000 to 60,000 clones, with roughly 95% occurring only once. Sequencing used PBMCs. The receptors shown here come from a human donor in good health. Some clones in this sample may be carry-over from other donors' samples.

The chain recombines TRBV7-9 with TRBJ1-2; 7 bases align to TRBD1. Germline assignment: CDR1 SEHNR and CDR2 FQNEAQ (reference sequence). The CDR3 consists of 16 residues. V lost 2 bases to trimming and J lost 1 base; unmatched junction nucleotides: 7. Here the CDR3 DNA reads TGTGCCAGCAGCTTAATGGACAGGACTATTAACTATGGCTACACCTTC. Translating it yields CASSLMDRTINYGYTF.

This chain links TRBV9 with TRBJ1-1; tentative D call: TRBD1 (5 bases). Germline CDR1 reads SGDLS; CDR2 reads YYNGEE. This CDR3 is 14 amino acids long. Trimming pared 3 bases from V and 4 bases from J, leaving 13 bases between. In DNA, the CDR3 is TGTGCCAGCAGCGAACGGCAGGGCTCCACTGAAGCTTTCTTT. Amino acids: CASSERQGSTEAFF.

In nucleotides, the CDR3 is TGTGCCAGCAGCCCCACAGGGACCCTTATCGATGAGCAGTTCTTC. It translates to CASSPTGTLIDEQFF. The rearrangement links TRBV7-9 to TRBJ2-1; tentatively, D is TRBD1 (6 bases). The CDR3 is made up of 15 amino acids. The germline CDR1 and CDR2 sequences are SEHNR and FQNEAQ (reference sequence). Deletions cut 5 bases from V and 8 bases from J, with 19 bases between.

This sequence joins TRBV30 and TRBJ1-4; 7 nucleotides align to TRBD1. This CDR3 region has 13 residues. V shed 5 bases, J shed 8 bases, and the junction held 8 bases outside the gene matches. The germline V gene encodes CDR1 GTSNPN and CDR2 SVGIG (reference sequence). The CDR3 DNA reads as TGTGCCTGGCAGACAGGGTTTGGAGAAAAACTGTTTTTT. Translation gives CAWQTGFGEKLFF.

The V call is TRBV6-1, the J call TRBJ1-1, with TRBD1 matching 8 bases. V was clipped by 4 bases and J by 5 bases; unmatched bases: 9. This CDR3 contains 15 residues. Germline V lookup: CDR1 MNHNS, CDR2 SASEGT. The CDR3: CASSVGTRQGTEAFF. CDR3 sequence (DNA): TGTGCCAGCAGTGTCGGAACCCGACAGGGGACTGAAGCTTTCTTT.

V usage is TRBV7-2 and J usage is TRBJ2-1; 12 nucleotides line up with TRBD2. The germline V gene has CDR1 SGHTA and CDR2 FQGNSA. V was pared by 5 bases and J by 9 bases, with 20 bases of the junction left unmatched. The CDR3 loop spans 19 amino acids. The CDR3 DNA reads as TGTGCCAGCAGCGGCCGTGGGCCGAGACTAGCGGGAGAGGTCAGTGAGCAGTTCTTC. Its protein product is CASSGRGPRLAGEVSEQFF.

The rearrangement joins TRBV7-8 to TRBJ1-1; D gene unclear. The V gene lost 0 bases and the J gene lost 9 bases, with 14 bases spanning the gap. CDR1 is SGHVS, CDR2 FQNEAQ, per germline. CDR3 size: 14 residues. The CDR3 protein is CASSLAENSLKAFF. The CDR3, as DNA: TGTGCCAGCAGCTTAGCAGAGAACAGCTTAAAAGCTTTCTTT.

CDR3 in DNA: TGCGCCAGCAGTGAATTGGGGGCTGGGACCGGGGAGCTGTTTTTT. Amino acid sequence: CASSELGAGTGELFF. The chain is built from TRBV10-1 and TRBJ2-2, with a possible D match to TRBD1 (6 bases). V was shortened by 3 bases and J by 5 bases, with 13 bases between the two germline ends. In germline, CDR1 is WNHNN, CDR2 SYGVQD (reference sequence). The CDR3 length is 15 residues.